These T cell receptor beta chains were read from a single sample in a study of blood T cell repertoires in COVID-19. Generated by immunoSEQ multiplex PCR, the TCRdb table keeps only in-frame clones and is missing some. The table has 310,000 or so clones, around 89% seen once; the top ten hold roughly a tenth. Sequenced sample: PBMCs or T cells enriched from blood (not recorded which). Source of these receptors: a woman aged 40-49 years who had recovered from COVID-19. Each CDR3 is given with its conserved first and last residue. The D gene is left open where the match is weak.

.	TRBV3-1/TRBV3-2	TRBJ1-1	CASSQVLAMNTEAFF
.	TRBV7-9	TRBJ2-4	CASSTALGADIQYF
.	TRBV30	TRBJ2-7	CAWSAGQDGWEQYF
.	TRBV7-9	TRBJ1-2	CASSDLEGQVAYGYTF
TRBD1	TRBV10-2	TRBJ1-5	CASRKGPGTGGNQPQHF
.	TRBV6-5	TRBJ2-4	CASGPQGAKNIQYF
TRBD1	TRBV29-1	TRBJ2-7	CSVEAGTGATYEQYF
.	TRBV9	TRBJ2-2	CASSVSQGGTTGELFF
TRBD2	TRBV7-9	TRBJ2-2	CASSWGGSTGELFF
.	TRBV19	TRBJ1-2	CASSIDSRYGYTF
TRBD1	TRBV24-1	TRBJ2-2	CATSDPNAGTGPGGELFF
.	TRBV9	TRBJ2-2	CASSVALNTGELFF
TRBD2	TRBV29-1	TRBJ2-3	CSDKGGRGADTQYF
.	TRBV18	TRBJ1-5	CASSLDWRDQPQHF
TRBD1	TRBV19	TRBJ2-2	CASSPGQGNIGELFF
TRBD2	TRBV7-9	TRBJ2-2	CASRAGTTGRELFF
TRBD1	TRBV19	TRBJ1-4	CASSTGTGGVEKLFF
.	TRBV24-1	TRBJ2-1	CATSFPGGPGNEQFF
.	TRBV11-3	TRBJ2-3	CASSLDHTGDTQYF
.	TRBV11-2	TRBJ2-1	CASSLEPVAHEQFF
TRBD1	TRBV6-2/TRBV6-3	TRBJ1-4	CASSYGRTGPNEKLFF
TRBD2	TRBV19	TRBJ2-7	CASSPGTSGTYEQYF
.	TRBV7-9	TRBJ2-7	CASSLARESGSYEQYF
.	TRBV30	TRBJ1-1	CAWREEAFF
.	TRBV5-1	TRBJ2-1	CASRLLNEQFF
TRBD2	TRBV7-2	TRBJ2-3	CASSLGGSPGTDTQYF
TRBD1	TRBV27	TRBJ1-2	CASTRRGQGNYGYTF
.	TRBV7-2	TRBJ1-3	CASSAEFSGNTIYF
.	TRBV28	TRBJ1-4	CASIRGGNEKLFF
.	TRBV29-1	TRBJ1-2	CSVGQTQHYGYTF
TRBD2	TRBV4-3	TRBJ2-1	CASSSSGRSYNEQFF
TRBD2	TRBV18	TRBJ2-5	CASSLMTSGRASSETQYF
.	TRBV28	TRBJ2-7	CASSLWDIPIYEQYF
.	TRBV11-2	TRBJ1-2	CASSFGRSSGGYTF
TRBD2	TRBV13	TRBJ2-1	CASSLGGRAIVEQFF
TRBD1	TRBV5-1	TRBJ1-6	CASSSDRSSYNSPLHF
TRBD2	TRBV6-5	TRBJ2-5	CASSYSDGGFRETQYF
TRBD2	TRBV28	TRBJ2-3	CASSPPSGITDTQYF
TRBD1	TRBV7-3	TRBJ2-3	CASSLGWTGDTDTQYF
TRBD2	TRBV4-1	TRBJ2-2	CASSPLGWRGGLAGELFF
.	TRBV19	TRBJ2-7	CASSNGAYEQYF
TRBD2	TRBV27	TRBJ2-3	CASGLGIAGDTQYF
.	TRBV29-1	TRBJ1-2	CSVEDLRSGYTF
TRBD1	TRBV7-9	TRBJ2-2	CASSPRDRGTGELFF